Listed here are 18 T cell receptor beta chains from one sample, sequenced in a study of blood T cell repertoires in COVID-19. Assay used: immunoSEQ multiplex PCR; TCRdb lists only in-frame clones, some missing. This sample has 300,000 or so clones, with around 87% found just once. The specimen was peripheral blood. All receptors come from a middle-aged man with active or convalescent COVID-19.

This clone showed up just once. The V and J genes are TRBV19 and TRBJ1-5; weak D call: TRBD1 (6 bases). V was shortened by 4 bases and J by 7 bases, with 14 bases between the two germline ends. Germline V gene data show CDR1 as LNHDA and CDR2 as SQIVND (reference sequence). The CDR3 is made up of 14 amino acids. Written as DNA, the CDR3 is TGTGCCAGTAGTAGAAACAGGGAGGGACAGCCCCAGCATTTT. The encoded protein is CASSRNREGQPQHF.

This clone has more than one count but fewer than ten. In nucleotides, the CDR3 is TGCAGCGCATCTACAGGGACGAACACTGAAGCTTTCTTT. Protein product: CSASTGTNTEAFF. The gene calls are TRBV29-1 and TRBJ1-1; a weak D match, TRBD1 (6 bases). V was cut by 7 bases and J by 1 base, with 13 bases left in between. The CDR3 contains 13 residues. Germline values: CDR1 SQVTM, CDR2 ANQGSEA. The full variable domain, completed using reference TRBV29-1 and TRBJ1-1, is SAVISQKPSRDICQRGTSLTIQCQVDSQVTMMFWYRQQPGQSLTLIATANQGSEATYESGFVIDKFPISRPNLTFSTLTVSNMSPEDSSIYLCSASTGTNTEAFFGQGTRLTVV.

This chain joins TRBV10-2 and TRBJ2-7; D is perhaps TRBD1 (7 bases). The V end was cut by 3 bases, the J end by 2 bases, with 11 bases between. Germline V gives CDR1 WSHSY, CDR2 SAAADI. CDR3 length: 14 residues. The CDR3 spells CASSDGRGAYEQYF. As DNA, the CDR3 is TGCGCCAGCAGTGATGGCAGGGGGGCCTACGAGCAGTACTTC.

The chain couples TRBV5-1 to TRBJ1-2; possible D gene TRBD1, 5 bases. This CDR3 comprises 14 residues. Germline values: CDR1 SGHRS, CDR2 YFSETQ. Trimming shortened V by 4 bases and J by 1 base, and 11 bases separated the two germline ends. The CDR3 region has the DNA TGCGCCAGCAGCCCGGGACTTAATAACTATGGCTACACCTTC. Amino acids: CASSPGLNNYGYTF.

The V call is TRBV19, the J call TRBJ1-5; 7 bases are a match to TRBD1. The germline V gene encodes CDR1 LNHDA and CDR2 SQIVND (reference sequence). Trimming removed 5 bases from V and 5 bases from J; junction bases left unmatched: 6. The length of the CDR3 is 14 residues. CDR3 sequence reads: CASSPDRSYQPQHF. Written as DNA, the CDR3 is TGTGCCAGTAGTCCGGACAGGAGTTATCAGCCCCAGCATTTT.

This sequence joins TRBV5-4 and TRBJ1-2, with 7 positions matching TRBD1. The CDR3 contains 15 residues. J gave up 1 base and V 4 bases, and 7 bases lay outside the gene matches. Germline-derived CDR1 and CDR2 are SGHNT and YYREEE (reference sequence). CDR3 region: CASSPRQGVNYGYTF. For the CDR3, the DNA is TGTGCCAGCAGCCCCAGGCAGGGGGTTAACTATGGCTACACCTTC.

V and J are TRBV9 and TRBJ2-3; TRBD1 matches 10 bases. Germline V gives CDR1 SGDLS, CDR2 YYNGEE. V was pared by 2 bases and J by 0 bases, with 3 bases of the junction left unmatched. This CDR3 comprises 16 residues. In DNA, the CDR3 is TGTGCCAGCAGCGTCGGGACAGGGGCTAGCACAGATACGCAGTATTTT. This translates into CASSVGTGASTDTQYF.

The chain uses TRBV28 and TRBJ2-3; D is possibly TRBD2 (6 bases). Germline CDR1 and CDR2: MDHEN and SYDVKM. Trimming took off 4 bases at V and 2 bases at J, with 13 bases between the two ends. The CDR3 consists of 15 residues. In nucleotides, the CDR3 is TGTGCCAGCAGTTCCTCAGCGGACTACACAGATACGCAGTATTTT. Its protein is CASSSSADYTDTQYF.

This clone was observed at least ten times. The sample has other DNA sequences that encode this CDR3 too. The J gene is TRBJ1-1, the V gene TRBV10-3; 7 positions match TRBD1. This CDR3 comprises 14 residues. Germline assignment: CDR1 ENHRY and CDR2 SYGVKD. Unmatched junction bases numbered 1, after V lost 2 bases and J lost 1 base. This CDR3 reads CAISEPGGNTEAFF. The CDR3 region has the DNA TGTGCCATCAGTGAGCCAGGGGGGAACACTGAAGCTTTCTTT.

The rearrangement uses TRBV28 and TRBJ1-2; no clear D gene. The CDR3 is made up of 12 amino acids. Trimming removed 6 bases at V and 4 bases at J, with 9 bases between. CDR1 and CDR2 from the germline V gene are MDHEN and SYDVKM. Here the CDR3 reads CASSPDIYGYTF. In DNA, the CDR3 is TGTGCCAGCAGCCCTGACATCTATGGCTACACCTTC.

The chain links TRBV19 to TRBJ1-1, with D tentatively TRBD1 (5 bases). Deletions cut 6 bases from V and 4 bases from J, with 24 bases between. Germline V CDR1 and CDR2: LNHDA, SQIVND (reference sequence). This CDR3 has 17 amino acids. Written as DNA, the CDR3 is TGTGCCAGTAGCAACCGGTGGCAAGGGGCGTTGGGCACTGAAGCTTTCTTT. It codes for CASSNRWQGALGTEAFF.

This chain links TRBV28 with TRBJ1-4; D is uncertain. This CDR3 is built from 17 residues. Germline V gene sequence: CDR1 MDHEN, CDR2 SYDVKM. The germline V and J ends were trimmed by 3 bases and 0 bases, with 14 bases remaining between them. The CDR3 sequence is CASSFSEGLATNEKLFF. The CDR3 coding sequence is TGTGCCAGCAGTTTCTCCGAGGGCCTAGCAACTAATGAAAAACTGTTTTTT. The full variable domain, with the rest looked up from reference TRBV28 and TRBJ1-4, is DVKVTQSSRYLVKRTGEKVFLECVQDMDHENMFWYRQDPGLGLRLIYFSYDVKMKEKGDIPEGYSVSREKKERFSLILESASTNQTSMYLCASSFSEGLATNEKLFFGSGTQLSVL.

CDR3 loop: CASSTYGFRGSGANVLTF. CDR3 coding DNA: TGTGCCAGCAGTACCTACGGTTTCAGGGGGTCTGGGGCCAACGTCCTGACTTTC. The chain is built from TRBV3-1 (or the pseudogene TRBV3-2) and TRBJ2-6, with 7 bases identical to TRBD1. Germline V gene data show CDR1 as LGHDT and CDR2 as YNNKEL (reference sequence). The junction had 12 bases not matched to a gene; V was cut back by 6 bases and J by 1 base. The CDR3 is 18 residues long.

This chain links TRBV7-2 with TRBJ2-7, with a tentative D call TRBD1 (6 bases). Looked up from germline, CDR1 is SGHTA and CDR2 is FQGNSA. The CDR3 length is 15 residues. Trimming took off 3 bases at V and 2 bases at J, with 14 bases between the two ends. In DNA form, the CDR3 reads TGTGCCAGCAGCTTGTCGGGGACACTAGCCTACGAGCAGTACTTC. Translation gives CASSLSGTLAYEQYF. The complete variable domain, with remaining parts taken from reference TRBV7-2 and TRBJ2-7, reads GAGVSQSPSNKVTEKGKDVELRCDPISGHTALYWYRQSLGQGLEFLIYFQGNSAPDKSGLPSDRFSAERTGGSVSTLTIQRTQQEDSAVYLCASSLSGTLAYEQYFGPGTRLTVT.

The V and J genes are TRBV5-1 and TRBJ1-5; tentatively, D is TRBD1 (6 bases). Trimming pared 0 bases from V and 0 bases from J, leaving 13 bases between. The CDR3 extends over 17 amino acids. From germline, CDR1 is SGHRS and CDR2 YFSETQ. CDR3 coding DNA: TGCGCCAGCAGCTTGGCCGATGAGGGGGATAGCAATCAGCCCCAGCATTTT. It translates to CASSLADEGDSNQPQHF.

The V call is TRBV5-8, the J call TRBJ2-1; 10 bases line up with TRBD1. V trimming: 3 bases; J trimming: 2 bases; junction bases outside the gene matches: 2. The length of the CDR3 is 15 residues. Germline CDR1 reads SGHTS; CDR2 reads YDEGEE. The DNA for the CDR3 is TGTGCCAGCAGCTCCGGGACAGGGGCCTACAATGAGCAGTTCTTC. Translated: CASSSGTGAYNEQFF.

J is TRBJ2-7 and V is TRBV4-1; 10 bases are shared with TRBD1. With V trimmed by 4 bases and J by 1 base, 1 base remained unmatched. The CDR3 covers 14 residues. Germline lookup yields CDR1 MGHRA and CDR2 YSYEKL. CDR3 region: CASSLGQGSYEQYF. The CDR3 DNA sequence: TGCGCCAGCAGCCTGGGACAGGGGTCCTACGAGCAGTACTTC.

CDR3 sequence: CASKAGQPNEKLFF. The CDR3 region has the DNA TGTGCCAGCAAGGCGGGACAGCCTAATGAAAAACTGTTTTTT. The chain combines TRBV6-6 with TRBJ1-4, with 7 positions matching TRBD1. Germline V lookup: CDR1 MNHNY, CDR2 SVGAGI (reference sequence). The V gene end was trimmed by 7 bases and the J gene end by 3 bases; junction bases not matched to a gene: 5. The CDR3 sequence is 14 residues long.